Below, one T cell receptor (beta chain) is given with its context. Data came from immunoSEQ multiplex PCR; TCRdb stores just in-frame clones and leaves some out. The sample holds 2 million or so clones, about 95% seen once. This specimen comes from a study of shared clonotypes between healthy human individuals. Overall study context: Donors had three CD4 naive, three CD4 memory, two CD8 naive and one CD8 memory plate apiece.

Positively selected for CCR7, the CD45RO-negative cells used as naive CD8 cells excluded terminally differentiated effector memory CD45RA+ cells. V shed 5 bases and J 5 bases; nucleotides not matched to a gene: 6. The CDR3 is 13 residues long. Germline CDR1 and CDR2: SGHTA and FQGNSA. The V and J genes are TRBV7-2 and TRBJ2-7; the match to TRBD1 covers 7 bases. Input material: naive CD8+ T cells sorted from blood. The TCR comes from a man between 18 and 35 years old in good health. The CDR3 DNA reads TGTGCCAGCAGCGATCGGGACAGAGACGAGCAGTACTTC. Amino acids: CASSDRDRDEQYF.